This entry is about one T cell receptor (beta chain). The source of the sample is a study of T cell clones after liver transplantation. Study background: Samples came pre-transplant, pre-randomization before withdrawal, and post-randomization after withdrawal ended.

The data were produced by immunoSEQ multiplex PCR, yet TCRdb's version contains in-frame clones alone and is incomplete. This sample has tens of thousands of clones, with 71% found just once. The V gene's germline CDR1 is KGHSH and CDR2 LQKENI. V was pared by 4 bases and J by 4 bases, with 8 bases between. This CDR3 spans 13 amino acids. The receptor was derived from a human donor who received a liver transplant. The rearrangement links TRBV18 to TRBJ1-3, with D unclear. The source was CD4+ T cells from blood, collected before liver transplant. CDR3 bases: TGTGCCAGCTCACTCCGCAGGGGAAACACCATATATTTT. The encoded protein is CASSLRRGNTIYF. The variable domain in full, with the rest retrieved from reference TRBV18 and TRBJ1-3, is NAGVMQNPRHLVRRRGQEARLRCSPMKGHSHVYWYRQLPEEGLKFMVYLQKENIIDESGMPKERFSAEFPKEGPSILRIQQVVRGDSAAYFCASSLRRGNTIYFGEGSWLTVV.